The source of this T cell receptor beta chain is a study of shared clonotypes between healthy human individuals. Sequencing was performed with immunoSEQ multiplex PCR; in TCRdb, only in-frame clones are kept and a portion is missing. This sample has over a million clones, with 75% to 85% found just once. CDR1 and CDR2 from the germline V gene are SGHNT and YYREEE (reference sequence). The CDR3 has 15 residues. V shed 2 bases and J shed 6 bases, with 15 bases lying between them. This TCR came from a man between 18 and 35 years old in good health. Some clones in this sample may be carry-over from other donors' samples. This chain joins TRBV5-4 and TRBJ2-1; D not resolved. The material sequenced was memory CD4+ T cells from PBMCs. The sample's subset: CD45RA-negative fraction. The DNA for the CDR3 is TGTGCCAGCAGCTTAATTGGTAATAAGGTCAATGAGCAGTTCTTC. This encodes CASSLIGNKVNEQFF.